This T cell receptor beta chain came from a study of OX40 agonist ivuxolimab in advanced cancers. The study's findings and limits: Among the lowest levels of clonal expansion were found in partial responders at 0.1-3.0 mg/kg. CD8+ T cells (on average) carried more expanded clones than CD4+ T cells.

For this clone: Its antigen is undetermined.

With 0 bases clipped from V and 3 bases from J, the junction kept 15 bases outside the gene matches. CDR3 length: 21 residues. Germline-derived CDR1 and CDR2 are SGHTA and FQGNSA. The protocol was immunoSEQ multiplex PCR, while the TCRdb copy is restricted to in-frame clones and leaves out a portion. The data hold around 81,000 clones, with roughly 90% observed a single time. The starting material was CD4+ or CD8+ T cells sorted from blood, obtained in a trial of the OX40 agonist ivuxolimab. The chain links TRBV7-2 to TRBJ2-3, with TRBD2 identical over 13 bases. The sequence came from an adult with an advanced solid tumor such as melanoma, head and neck, liver or kidney cancer. The CDR3 region is CASSLALGYSTSGRVTDTQYF. The CDR3 nucleotides are TGTGCCAGCAGCTTAGCTCTTGGTTATTCCACTAGCGGGAGGGTAACAGATACGCAGTATTTT.